This TCR beta chain came from a study of cytomegalovirus exposure and HLA in healthy donors. Study context: The 120 or so validation repertoires used the same platform as the approximately 700 first-cohort repertoires (as reported by a later analysis).

This CDR3 is 16 amino acids long. Germline CDR1 and CDR2: MNHEY and SMNVEV (reference sequence). V was clipped by 3 bases and J by 5 bases; unmatched bases: 8. The study drew the donors from its 120-subject validation cohort, separate from the approximately 700-subject first cohort. Measured with immunoSEQ multiplex PCR; TCRdb has only the in-frame clones, and not every one. The repertoire consists of 98,000 or so clones, with 90% to 97% occurring once and the leading ten covering 0.65% to 0.7%. The study, taken as a whole, reports: The study listed roughly 160 cytomegalovirus-associated TCR beta chains. Many donors shared some public TCRs, even though most TCR sequences were rare.

As to this clone: Its specificity is not known.

The receptor was isolated from a woman in her late teens or twenties in good health and CMV-seronegative. The sequencing sample was made of PBMCs. The chain links TRBV27 to TRBJ2-3; TRBD1 agrees at 10 bases. In DNA, the CDR3 is TGTGCCAGCAGTTTCGGCCGGGACAGGGGTGGAGATACGCAGTATTTT. It specifies CASSFGRDRGGDTQYF.